The 16 T cell receptor beta chains listed next were all sequenced from one sample in a study of cytomegalovirus exposure and HLA in healthy donors. Use of 60 Vbeta and 13 Jbeta primers characterized the PCR. Generated by immunoSEQ multiplex PCR, the TCRdb table keeps only in-frame clones and is missing some. The sample lists roughly 150,000 clones, approximately 80% occurring once. The sequenced material came from PBMCs. The receptor source for this set is a woman aged 40 to 50 in good health and CMV-seronegative.

The rearrangement uses TRBV7-6 and TRBJ2-7; D gene uncertain. Germline V gene data show CDR1 as SGHVS and CDR2 as FNYEAQ. This CDR3 has 13 amino acids. V shed 5 bases and J shed 0 bases, with 8 bases lying between them. The CDR3 sequence: CASSRTDSYEQYF. The CDR3 bases are TGTGCCAGCAGCCGAACAGACTCCTACGAGCAGTACTTC.

The chain carries TRBV6-1 and TRBJ1-4; unclear D gene. V lost 8 bases to trimming and J lost 6 bases, with 16 bases between them. Germline V gene data show CDR1 as MNHNS and CDR2 as SASEGT. The CDR3 has 14 amino acids. CDR3 nucleotide sequence: TGTGCCAGCCTGAAGGGAGGCGCGTATGAAAAACTGTTTTTT. This sequence encodes CASLKGGAYEKLFF.

The CDR3 DNA sequence: TGTGCCAGCAGCTACGAGTCCTATGGCTACACCTTC. Its protein is CASSYESYGYTF. The genes are TRBV7-2 and TRBJ1-2; D not certain. Germline CDR1 SGHTA, CDR2 FQGNSA. The CDR3 is 12 amino acids. V dropped 4 bases and J dropped 4 bases, with 7 bases sitting between them.

The chain is built from TRBV5-1 and TRBJ2-7; TRBD1 matches at 7 bases. Trimming at V came to 0 bases and at J to 5 bases, leaving 5 bases not matched to a gene. CDR1 and CDR2 (germline): SGHRS, YFSETQ. This CDR3 is built from 14 residues. This chain's CDR3 is CASSLGQGPHEQYF. CDR3 DNA: TGCGCCAGCAGCTTGGGACAGGGACCCCACGAGCAGTACTTC. The full variable domain, rest sourced from reference TRBV5-1 and TRBJ2-7, is KAGVTQTPRYLIKTRGQQVTLSCSPISGHRSVSWYQQTPGQGLQFLFEYFSETQRNKGNFPGRFSGRQFSNSRSEMNVSTLELGDSALYLCASSLGQGPHEQYFGPGTRLTVT.

The CDR3 region is CASSVGTGSSGANVLTF. DNA of the CDR3: TGTGCCAGTAGTGTGGGGACAGGGAGCTCTGGGGCCAACGTCCTGACTTTC. This sequence joins TRBV19 and TRBJ2-6, with TRBD1 matching 9 bases. V lost 5 bases and J lost 0; bases outside the gene matches: 5. In germline, CDR1 is LNHDA, CDR2 SQIVND (reference sequence). This CDR3 region has 17 residues.

The chain combines TRBV6-5 with TRBJ2-5; D possibly corresponds to TRBD2 (7 bases). The length of the CDR3 is 14 residues. Per the germline V gene, CDR1 is MNHEY and CDR2 is SVGAGI. The germline V and J ends were trimmed by 8 bases and 5 bases, with 18 bases remaining between them. The CDR3 reads CASGPLGGGETQYF. DNA of the CDR3: TGTGCCAGCGGACCCTTGGGGGGGGGCGAGACCCAGTACTTC.

To note about this clone: The sample carries other DNA sequences with the same CDR3. This sequence joins TRBV5-1 and TRBJ1-4, with a weak D call TRBD1 (6 bases). With 0 bases removed from V and 5 bases from J, the gap between germline ends came to 11 bases. The CDR3 has 15 residues. Germline V gene sequence: CDR1 SGHRS, CDR2 YFSETQ. The CDR3 reads CASSLGTGHNEKLFF. CDR3 bases: TGCGCCAGCAGCTTGGGAACAGGGCACAATGAAAAACTGTTTTTT.

This clone showed up just once. V is TRBV11-1 and J is TRBJ1-1; D is possibly TRBD1 (6 bases). Trimming shortened V by 0 bases and J by 3 bases, and 11 bases separated the two germline ends. The germline gives CDR1 SGHAT, CDR2 FQDESV (reference sequence). CDR3 length: 15 amino acids. CDR3 sequence reads: CASSLAGQSYTEAFF. The CDR3 DNA is TGTGCCAGCAGCTTAGCAGGACAGTCTTACACTGAAGCTTTCTTT.

The V call is TRBV5-8, the J call TRBJ2-4; 13 bases are a match to TRBD2. The CDR3 extends over 17 amino acids. Germline trimming cut 3 bases from V and 0 bases from J; bases unmatched to any gene: 3. Germline assignment: CDR1 SGHTS and CDR2 YDEGEE. The CDR3 here is CASSSGTSGIAKNIQYF. In DNA, the CDR3 is TGTGCCAGCAGCTCGGGGACTAGCGGGATAGCCAAAAACATTCAGTACTTC.

The table lists this clone with a few counts. The CDR3 region is CASTPGGTVEEKLFF. CDR3 coding DNA: TGTGCCAGCACCCCAGGCGGGACAGTAGAGGAAAAACTGTTTTTT. The chain employs TRBV28 and TRBJ1-4, with 7 bases that match TRBD1. CDR3 length: 15 residues. The junction had 13 bases not matched to a gene; V was cut back by 7 bases and J by 8 bases. From germline, CDR1 is MDHEN and CDR2 SYDVKM.

This chain uses TRBV5-1 with TRBJ2-5, with a possible D match to TRBD1 (6 bases). The germline CDR1 and CDR2 sequences are SGHRS and YFSETQ. V lost 0 bases to trimming and J lost 5 bases, with 14 bases between them. CDR3 length equals 15 residues. CDR3 nucleotide sequence: TGCGCCAGCAGCTTGGTGGCCACAGGGCGGGAGACCCAGTACTTC. Its protein product is CASSLVATGRETQYF. The full variable domain, with the rest looked up from reference TRBV5-1 and TRBJ2-5, is KAGVTQTPRYLIKTRGQQVTLSCSPISGHRSVSWYQQTPGQGLQFLFEYFSETQRNKGNFPGRFSGRQFSNSRSEMNVSTLELGDSALYLCASSLVATGRETQYFGPGTRLLVL.

The V gene is TRBV12-5, the J gene TRBJ1-3, with 8 bases matching TRBD1. After removal of 0 bases from V and 0 bases from J, the junction contained 1 base not matched to a gene. Per germline, CDR1 LGHNT and CDR2 FRNRAP. This CDR3 has 16 residues. The CDR3 region is CASGLVTGGSGNTIYF. CDR3 in DNA: TGTGCTAGTGGTTTGGTAACAGGGGGCTCTGGAAACACCATATATTTT.

The chain recombines TRBV2 with TRBJ2-7; 7 nucleotides agree with TRBD1. V shed 9 bases, J shed 2 bases, and the junction held 7 bases outside the gene matches. The germline V gene has CDR1 SNHLY and CDR2 FYNNEI. This CDR3 region has 13 residues. CDR3: CASDRDRTYEQYF. The CDR3 nucleotides are TGTGCCAGTGACCGGGACAGAACCTACGAGCAGTACTTC.

The chain recombines TRBV6-1 with TRBJ1-2, with 11 nucleotides matching TRBD1. V shed 5 bases, J shed 3 bases, and the junction held 5 bases outside the gene matches. Germline lookup yields CDR1 MNHNS and CDR2 SASEGT. The CDR3 covers 15 residues. The CDR3 DNA sequence: TGTGCCAGCAGTCCTGGGACAGGGGGTTACTATGGCTACACCTTC. Its protein product is CASSPGTGGYYGYTF.

This chain connects TRBV5-1 to TRBJ1-1; the match to TRBD1 covers 7 bases. The V gene's germline CDR1 is SGHRS and CDR2 YFSETQ. V lost 3 bases to trimming and J lost 4 bases; unmatched junction nucleotides: 15. There are 17 residues in the CDR3. CDR3 sequence: CASSSGGQSLYFTEAFF. The CDR3 coding sequence is TGCGCCAGCAGCTCCGGGGGACAGAGCCTTTACTTCACTGAAGCTTTCTTT.

This chain links TRBV6-5 with TRBJ1-5; maybe TRBD1 (6 bases). Germline CDR1 is MNHEY and CDR2 is SVGAGI. Trimming cost V 6 bases and J 0 bases, with 9 bases left between them. The CDR3 spans 14 residues. CDR3 protein: CASSQGSSNQPQHF. The CDR3 bases are TGTGCCAGCAGCCAGGGGAGTAGCAATCAGCCCCAGCATTTT.